The present entry profiles one TCR beta chain with its context. The target of this receptor is not known. No clone much larger than this one lies a single base away; base qualities are absent. This entry is derived from a study of T cells in Graves' hyperthyroidism and ophthalmopathy (dated by TCRdb to the late 2010s). For context, the study as a whole: Peripheral blood samples were taken at the time of initial diagnosis, prior to any treatment. TCR Vbeta CDR3 sequencing of 130 to 150 peripheral blood samples (roughly 43 ophthalmopathy, some 75 hyperthyroidism and some 17 progressor patients) is reported in the paper. Once sampling was done, hyperthyroidism patients were given methimazole at a starting dose of 30 mg daily, whereas ophthalmopathy patients were given high-dose intravenous methylprednisolone. Prospective prediction of ophthalmopathy was tested in an independent validation cohort of some 20 hyperthyroidism patients and 17 patients who later progressed to ophthalmopathy. The approximately 90 discovery patients were randomly split 7:3 into training and test sets. The study also compared thyroid tissue and blood T-cell repertoires from over 5 Graves' hyperthyroidism patients. To identify TCR V-J signatures that set the groups apart, the researchers used a discovery cohort of more than 95 patients, made up of around 40 with Graves' ophthalmopathy and some 55 with stable Graves' hyperthyroidism. General conclusions and limits of the study: No statistical method was used to fix the sample size in advance, and group allocation was not hidden from the investigators. In validation, progression to ophthalmopathy was predicted by the model with roughly 71% sensitivity and under 85% specificity, a median of about 6.4 months before onset. Most expanded thyroid clonotypes (frequency above 0.001) were also detected in blood, suggesting blood repertoires may reflect thyroid immune responses. In cross-validation, a model built on a 13 V-J signature told ophthalmopathy apart from stable hyperthyroidism with approximately 91% sensitivity and roughly 82% specificity, and in testing the same model reached 80%/75%.

Stable Graves' hyperthyroidism was defined as no progression to ophthalmopathy during 18 months of follow-up. Hyperthyroidism patients were newly diagnosed, with disease duration under 2 months, and aged 18 to 65 years. Patients with uncontrolled infections, other autoimmune diseases, pregnancy or lactation were excluded. Diagnoses were based on clinical symptoms, serum thyroxine and TRAb, thyroid ultrasound and orbital computed tomography. PBMCs were separated from roughly 9.3 ml of fresh peripheral blood using Ficoll-Paque density gradient centrifugation. Total RNA was extracted using Trizol reagent, and RNA quality was assessed on an Agilent 2100 Bioanalyzer. Amplification of TCR beta CDR3 regions was carried out from RNA transcripts. For the first round of RT-PCR on the TCR CDR3, the HTBI primer set was used together with the Qiagen OneStep RT-PCR kit. Libraries were constructed in a second round of multiplex PCR, after which size selection and purification were performed. Paired-end sequencing of the libraries was performed with 100 bp reads on an Illumina HiSeq2000. As for the original processing: SOAPnuke was used to process the raw data, throwing out any read that contained adapters or uncalled bases, had a mean Phred below 15, or lacked an exact constant-primer or identifier match. High-quality paired reads were merged using COPE v1.2.5, and each unique nucleotide sequence was defined as a clonotype. MiTCR v1.1 was used to align clonotypes to the IMGT TRBV, TRBD and TRBJ reference segments. The analysis included only V-J combinations with a frequency above 0.0001, which together covered about 99% of the repertoires. A TCS score was defined as the ratio between F50 (clonal expansion) and ExV (chaos), using BLOSUM62-based TCRdist between CDR3 peptides within each V-J. Welch's t-statistics and random forest reduced 450 to 600 V-J features to around 14, which were used in a naive Bayes classifier (R e1071). TCRdb reworked the public reads: Q25 trimming with fastp, MiXCR clone assembly, productive beta chains retained. For every CDR3 protein sequence, its rows merge into one entry that carries the most common genes and DNA. In this record, the V and J calls reflect TCRdb's handling and not the investigators' own analysis. This sample gives 340,000 or so distinct CDR3 sequences in total; 20% to 25% of them show up just once. About 50% of the sample is held by the ten biggest clonotypes.

There are 16 amino acids in the CDR3, from cysteine to phenylalanine inclusive. Of the read, only the CDR3 DNA is kept; its 48 bases are in frame from base 1. From a lookup of the germline V gene, CDR1 and CDR2 are SGHAT and FQNNGV. V loses 5 bases of germline sequence and J loses 0 bases, and the interval between the two ends is 16 bases. The sequence joins TRBV11-2 to TRBJ1-2; TRBD1 might be the D gene, on 6 matching bases. Input material: blood. The TCR sequence derives from a woman aged 45-59 years with Graves' hyperthyroidism. The CDR3 reads as follows: CASSNQWDTPNYGYTF. At the DNA level, the sequence is TGTGCCAGCAGCAACCAGTGGGACACCCCTAACTATGGCTACACCTTC.